This entry describes one TCR beta chain. Antigen unknown. These data are taken from a study of shared clonotypes between healthy human individuals. Overall study results and limits: Generation probabilities were higher for clonotypes shared across all four sorted-subset donors than for unshared ones. When naive CD4 clonotypes were compared across several donors, 4% to 6.5% were shared. Exclusively blood specimens were collected; tissue repertoires likely differ.

Selected positively for CCR7 and CD45RO-negative, naive CD8 cells excluded terminally differentiated effector memory CD45RA+ cells. Profiled with immunoSEQ multiplex PCR; TCRdb holds only in-frame clones, not every one. Among about 680,000 clones listed, about 92% were seen once. The germline CDR1 and CDR2 sequences are MDHEN and SYDVKM. Trimming cost V 7 bases and J 2 bases; bases outside gene matches: 10. CDR3 length: 16 residues. The rearrangement links TRBV28 to TRBJ1-5; 8 nucleotides agree with TRBD1. Source material: naive CD8+ T cells sorted from blood. The receptor comes from a man in his thirties or forties in good health. CDR3 sequence reads: CASINMDRVGNQPQHF. The CDR3 DNA follows: TGTGCCAGCATTAACATGGACAGGGTTGGCAATCAGCCCCAGCATTTT.